What follows describes a single T cell receptor beta chain. Its cognate antigen is unknown. The bulk TCR libraries were made with methods described before and with listed TCR primers. TCRdb re-called the PCR reads through MiXCR, storing one row per CDR3 protein. This table holds about half a million distinct CDR3 sequences, 20% to 25% found once. Sorted naive CD8 T cells were those defined as CD8+CD4-CCR7+CD45RA+. This sample was included in a study of molecular identifiers for immune sequencing clone quantification. The overall study: Replicates partitioned RNA from around 18,000 or 91,000 naive CD8 cells into five parts, sequencing four.

General study results and limits: Clones above 20 RNA copies held over 99% of effector molecules, under 1% in naive cells.

Sequencing was carried out using naive CD8+ T cells from blood, with Jurkat cell RNA spiked in. The subset is: FACS-sorted CD8+CD4-CCR7+CD45RA+ naive T cells. This sequence was found in a human donor in good health. Some libraries in this study had Jurkat cell RNA spiked in.

The CDR3 loop reads CSARSRGHRDEQFF. The CDR3 DNA is TGCAGTGCTAGATCACGGGGGCATCGGGATGAGCAGTTCTTC. The rearrangement joins TRBV20-1 to TRBJ2-1; D is tentatively TRBD1 or TRBD2 (6 bases each). Germline V gene lookup returns CDR1 DFQATT and CDR2 SNEGSKA (reference sequence). The CDR3 extends over 14 amino acids. V lost 2 bases, J lost 8 bases, and 16 bases lay in between.